Below are 29 T cell receptor beta chains sequenced from a single sample in a study of graft-versus-host responses after intestinal transplantation. Libraries were prepared by immunoSEQ multiplex PCR; TCRdb keeps only in-frame clonotypes and omits some of them. This table holds roughly 80,000 clones, about 90% found once. The source was PBMCs, collected 98 days after intestinal transplantation. All receptors derive from a human patient who received an intestinal transplant, so some T cells may come from the graft donor.

The V and J genes are TRBV5-1 and TRBJ2-5; the D is unclear. Per germline, CDR1 SGHRS and CDR2 YFSETQ. CDR3 size: 13 residues. Trimming removed 0 bases at V and 3 bases at J, with 6 bases between. The CDR3 sequence is CASSLGEKETQYF. The CDR3 DNA is TGCGCCAGCAGCTTGGGCGAAAAAGAGACCCAGTACTTC.

The chain links TRBV6-5 to TRBJ2-7; D could derive from TRBD1 or TRBD2 (5 bases each). Trimming left V 2 bases short and J 0 bases short, with 11 bases between. The CDR3 runs to 15 residues. Germline V CDR1 and CDR2: MNHEY, SVGAGI. As DNA, the CDR3 is TGTGCCAGCAGTTACGGTCCCGGGGCCTCCTACGAGCAGTACTTC. Amino acid sequence: CASSYGPGASYEQYF.

This clone was found once. This sequence joins TRBV19 and TRBJ2-3; either TRBD1 or TRBD2 may fit D (6 bases each). The CDR3 spans 16 residues. The V and J ends lost 5 bases and 4 bases respectively, with 19 bases between them. Germline values: CDR1 LNHDA, CDR2 SQIVND (reference sequence). CDR3 region: CASSPEGSGASDTQYF. The CDR3 nucleotides are TGTGCCAGTAGTCCGGAGGGATCGGGGGCGTCAGATACGCAGTATTTT.

The chain carries TRBV29-1 and TRBJ2-1; 7 nucleotides align to TRBD1. The CDR3 is 15 amino acids. In germline, CDR1 is SQVTM, CDR2 ANQGSEA. J lost 3 bases, V lost 2 bases, and 7 bases had no gene match. CDR3 region: CSVERGGAYYNEQFF. In nucleotides, the CDR3 is TGCAGCGTTGAAAGAGGGGGCGCCTACTACAATGAGCAGTTCTTC.

The chain combines TRBV10-2 with TRBJ2-3, with TRBD2 matching over 7 bases. The CDR3 is 16 amino acids. Germline CDR1 WSHSY, CDR2 SAAADI. With V trimmed by 0 bases and J by 2 bases, 5 bases remained unmatched. CDR3: CASSESWRGFTDTQYF. CDR3 sequence (DNA): TGCGCCAGCAGTGAGTCTTGGCGGGGGTTCACAGATACGCAGTATTTT.

The chain links TRBV2 to TRBJ1-1, with D hard to call. The length of the CDR3 is 13 residues. Deletions cut 8 bases from V and 0 bases from J, with 10 bases between. CDR1 SNHLY and CDR2 FYNNEI come from the germline V gene. Written as DNA, the CDR3 is TGTGCCAGCGGCGGACCCCTGAACACTGAAGCTTTCTTT. It is translated as CASGGPLNTEAFF.

The J gene is TRBJ1-5, the V gene TRBV2; D is perhaps TRBD1 (6 bases). The germline V and J ends were trimmed by 4 bases and 1 base, with 14 bases remaining between them. The CDR3 extends over 16 amino acids. Germline CDR1 is SNHLY and CDR2 is FYNNEI. In nucleotides, the CDR3 is TGTGCCAGCAGTGTTAGAGGGGGAGGCAGCAATCAGCCCCAGCATTTT. Protein: CASSVRGGGSNQPQHF.

The chain recombines TRBV27 with TRBJ2-3; 9 bases fit TRBD2. CDR1 is MNHEY and CDR2 is SMNVEV in the germline V gene (reference sequence). Losses at the gene ends were 0 bases for V and 2 bases for J; bases not matched to a gene: 9. The CDR3 totals 18 residues. Here the CDR3 DNA reads TGTGCCAGCAGTTTATCTCGCGGGGGGGGGTATCTCACAGATACGCAGTATTTT. Amino acids: CASSLSRGGGYLTDTQYF.

This rearrangement joins TRBV11-3 to TRBJ2-3; a weak D match, TRBD2 (5 bases). Germline V CDR1 and CDR2: SGHNT, YENEEA. The V and J ends lost 2 bases and 5 bases respectively, with 14 bases between them. This CDR3 contains 15 residues. CDR3 bases: TGTGCCAGCAGCTTATTGTCTAGTGAGGGAGATACGCAGTATTTT. Encoded protein: CASSLLSSEGDTQYF.

This rearrangement joins TRBV5-6 to TRBJ1-5, with TRBD1 matching over 7 bases. V lost 2 bases to trimming and J lost 6 bases; unmatched junction nucleotides: 5. There are 14 residues in the CDR3. CDR1 and CDR2 (germline): SGHDT, YYEEEE. DNA of the CDR3: TGTGCCAGCAGCTTCAACAGGGGACGTCAGCCCCAGCATTTT. This gives the protein CASSFNRGRQPQHF.

The chain links TRBV11-2 to TRBJ2-7; D possibly corresponds to TRBD2 (6 bases). The V gene's germline CDR1 is SGHAT and CDR2 FQNNGV. Trimming pared 4 bases from V and 0 bases from J, leaving 13 bases between. This CDR3 region has 15 residues. The CDR3 loop reads CASSSLPGVSYEQYF. The CDR3 region has the DNA TGTGCCAGCAGCTCCCTTCCGGGGGTCTCCTACGAGCAGTACTTC.

This sequence joins TRBV28 and TRBJ2-1, with 7 bases lining up with TRBD2. CDR1 is MDHEN and CDR2 is SYDVKM in the germline V gene. The CDR3 consists of 17 residues. The V gene end was trimmed by 5 bases and the J gene end by 3 bases; junction bases not matched to a gene: 13. As DNA, the CDR3 is TGTGCCAGCAGTCCACCTATTACTAGCGCCCGCTACAATGAGCAGTTCTTC. Its translation: CASSPPITSARYNEQFF.

V gene TRBV19 combines with J gene TRBJ2-3, with TRBD2 as a possible D gene (5 bases). This CDR3 has 17 amino acids. Trimming took off 3 bases at V and 0 bases at J, with 16 bases between the two ends. Germline V CDR1 and CDR2: LNHDA, SQIVND (reference sequence). The DNA for the CDR3 is TGTGCCAGTAGTATGGGCGGGCCAGCTTCTAGCACAGATACGCAGTATTTT. It codes for CASSMGGPASSTDTQYF.

This clone was observed a single time. The chain uses TRBV1 and TRBJ2-5; TRBD2 is the table's D call, not checked against the DNA. TRBV1 is a pseudogene locus. The CDR3 has 17 residues. This chain's CDR3 is CTSEKDRDFRYQETQYF. The CDR3 nucleotides are TGCACCAGCGAAAAAGATAGGGACTTTAGGTACCAAGAGACCCAGTACTTC.

This clone has a single count. V and J are TRBV5-5 and TRBJ2-2; a possible D gene is TRBD1 (5 bases). Germline V gives CDR1 SGHKS, CDR2 YYEKEE (reference sequence). The CDR3 is made up of 11 amino acids. Trimming took 8 bases from V and 6 from J, leaving 8 bases between them. CDR3 nucleotide sequence: TGTGCCAGTAAGGGGTCCGGGGAGCTGTTTTTT. It specifies CASKGSGELFF. Full variable domain (outside the CDR3, taken from reference TRBV5-5 and TRBJ2-2): DAGVTQSPTHLIKTRGQQVTLRCSPISGHKSVSWYQQVLGQGPQFIFQYYEKEERGRGNFPDRFSARQFPNYSSELNVNALLLGDSALYLCASKGSGELFFGEGSRLTVL.

The rearrangement links TRBV6-1 to TRBJ1-5; 7 bases fit TRBD1. The trim removed 6 bases at V and 0 bases at J, leaving 5 bases unmatched. The CDR3 is 15 residues long. The germline gives CDR1 MNHNS, CDR2 SASEGT. The CDR3 is CASSGYRGSNQPQHF. CDR3 coding DNA: TGTGCCAGCAGCGGGTACAGGGGTAGCAATCAGCCCCAGCATTTT.

The V and J genes are TRBV19 and TRBJ2-7; 11 nucleotides line up with TRBD1. The CDR3 length is 16 residues. Germline trimming cut 3 bases from V and 2 bases from J; bases unmatched to any gene: 6. Germline V CDR1 and CDR2: LNHDA, SQIVND (reference sequence). The CDR3 here is CASSIVGTGGTYEQYF. The DNA for the CDR3 is TGTGCCAGTAGTATCGTCGGGACAGGGGGTACCTACGAGCAGTACTTC.

The sample holds a few counts of this clone. The chain is built from TRBV2 and TRBJ2-1; D is possibly TRBD1 (6 bases). From germline, CDR1 is SNHLY and CDR2 FYNNEI. Trimming shortened V by 6 bases and J by 1 base, and 16 bases separated the two germline ends. The CDR3 contains 16 residues. CDR3 region: CASSQQGPLSYNEQFF. The CDR3 nucleotides read TGTGCCAGCAGCCAACAGGGTCCTCTGTCCTACAATGAGCAGTTCTTC.

The J gene is TRBJ2-3, the V gene TRBV2; TRBD2 agrees at 8 bases. Germline CDR1 reads SNHLY; CDR2 reads FYNNEI. This CDR3 has 15 residues. Losses at the gene ends were 5 bases for V and 1 base for J; bases not matched to a gene: 5. The CDR3 reads CASSRRGDGTDTQYF. The CDR3 DNA follows: TGTGCCAGCAGTCGGCGGGGGGACGGCACAGATACGCAGTATTTT. Supplemented by reference TRBV2 and TRBJ2-3, the full variable domain reads EPEVTQTPSHQVTQMGQEVILRCVPISNHLYFYWYRQILGQKVEFLVSFYNNEISEKSEIFDDQFSVERPDGSNFTLKIRSTKLEDSAMYFCASSRRGDGTDTQYFGPGTRLTVL.

This chain links TRBV27 with TRBJ2-2, with TRBD2 matching over 8 bases. Germline values: CDR1 MNHEY, CDR2 SMNVEV (reference sequence). The ends lost 6 bases at V and 6 bases at J; junction bases unmatched: 9. CDR3 size: 15 residues. The CDR3 loop reads CASRNREGGSGELFF. CDR3 nucleotides: TGTGCCAGCAGAAACCGGGAGGGGGGGTCCGGGGAGCTGTTTTTT.

This chain uses TRBV18 with TRBJ2-7; 10 bases line up with TRBD1. Unmatched junction bases numbered 7, after V lost 3 bases and J lost 5 bases. Per the germline V gene, CDR1 is KGHSH and CDR2 is LQKENI. This CDR3 is built from 15 residues. CDR3 in amino acids: CASSPAGTGDHEQYF. DNA for the CDR3: TGTGCCAGCTCACCGGCCGGGACAGGGGACCACGAGCAGTACTTC.

The chain carries TRBV11-2 and TRBJ2-7; TRBD1 aligns across 9 bases. V was pared by 6 bases and J by 4 bases, with 7 bases of the junction left unmatched. Germline CDR1 reads SGHAT; CDR2 reads FQNNGV. The CDR3 is 14 residues long. The CDR3 here is CASSSGTGRYEQYF. The CDR3 nucleotides are TGTGCCAGCAGTTCCGGGACAGGGAGGTACGAGCAGTACTTC.

This chain connects TRBV11-2 to TRBJ2-7, with 13 positions matching TRBD2. CDR1 and CDR2 (germline): SGHAT, FQNNGV. The CDR3 is made up of 17 amino acids. V shed 4 bases and J 0 bases; nucleotides not matched to a gene: 6. This chain's CDR3 is CASSSTSGGPRSYEQYF. The CDR3 region has the DNA TGTGCCAGCAGCTCGACTAGCGGGGGGCCCCGCTCCTACGAGCAGTACTTC.

This chain joins TRBV27 and TRBJ1-6; TRBD1 might be the D (5 bases). Germline CDR1 and CDR2: MNHEY and SMNVEV (reference sequence). Trimming stripped 8 bases from V and 10 bases from J, with 18 bases between. The CDR3 covers 14 residues. In DNA form, the CDR3 reads TGTGCCAGCGGTGTGGGGGGGTCCGGGTCACCCCTCCACTTT. Translation gives CASGVGGSGSPLHF.

This chain joins TRBV11-1 and TRBJ2-5; D uncertain. Trimming took 1 base from V and 5 from J, leaving 14 bases between them. The CDR3 is 15 amino acids. Looked up from germline, CDR1 is SGHAT and CDR2 is FQDESV (reference sequence). The CDR3 nucleotides are TGTGCCAGCAGCTTAGGTCCCCATCTCTGGGAGACCCAGTACTTC. Translating gives CASSLGPHLWETQYF. The whole variable domain, remainder taken from reference TRBV11-1 and TRBJ2-5, is EAEVAQSPRYKITEKSQAVAFWCDPISGHATLYWYRQILGQGPELLVQFQDESVVDDSQLPKDRFSAERLKGVDSTLKIQPAELGDSAMYLCASSLGPHLWETQYFGPGTRLLVL.

V usage is TRBV4-2 and J usage is TRBJ2-1; tentatively, D is TRBD2 (5 bases). CDR3 length: 17 amino acids. Germline V gene lookup returns CDR1 LGHNA and CDR2 YNFKEQ. V lost 0 bases to trimming and J lost 7 bases, with 19 bases between them. CDR3 sequence (DNA): TGTGCCAGCAGCCAAGATGGGCCAGCGGTGAACGATAATGAGCAGTTCTTC. This gives the protein CASSQDGPAVNDNEQFF.

This chain connects TRBV2 to TRBJ1-2; 7 bases fit TRBD1. After removal of 6 bases from V and 5 bases from J, the junction contained 6 bases not matched to a gene. Germline CDR1 is SNHLY and CDR2 is FYNNEI. The CDR3 runs 13 residues. The CDR3 protein is CASSEGAGYGYTF. CDR3 DNA sequence: TGTGCCAGCAGCGAGGGGGCTGGGTATGGCTACACCTTC.

The V and J genes are TRBV28 and TRBJ1-5; tentatively, D is TRBD1 (6 bases). This CDR3 comprises 15 residues. Trimming took off 2 bases at V and 1 base at J, with 9 bases between the two ends. Per germline, CDR1 MDHEN and CDR2 SYDVKM. The chain's CDR3 is CASSLIQGSNQPQHF. CDR3 nucleotides: TGTGCCAGCAGTTTAATACAGGGAAGCAATCAGCCCCAGCATTTT. Full variable domain (outside the CDR3, taken from reference TRBV28 and TRBJ1-5): DVKVTQSSRYLVKRTGEKVFLECVQDMDHENMFWYRQDPGLGLRLIYFSYDVKMKEKGDIPEGYSVSREKKERFSLILESASTNQTSMYLCASSLIQGSNQPQHFGDGTRLSIL.

The genes are TRBV5-4 and TRBJ2-2, with 8 nucleotides matching TRBD2. Germline lookup yields CDR1 SGHNT and CDR2 YYREEE (reference sequence). Trimming took 4 bases from V and 5 from J; bases not matched to a gene: 7. The CDR3 spans 15 residues. The CDR3 bases are TGTGCCAGCAGCCAGAGCGGGGGTATTACCGGGGAGCTGTTTTTT. As protein: CASSQSGGITGELFF. The variable domain in full, with the rest retrieved from reference TRBV5-4 and TRBJ2-2, is ETGVTQSPTHLIKTRGQQVTLRCSSQSGHNTVSWYQQALGQGPQFIFQYYREEENGRGNFPPRFSGLQFPNYSSELNVNALELDDSALYLCASSQSGGITGELFFGEGSRLTVL.